The 17 T cell receptor beta chains reported below all come from one sample, sequenced in a study of T-cell reconstitution after alpha-beta-depleted transplantation in children. Unique molecular identifiers were used to barcode this TCRbeta library. One entry per CDR3 protein, called by TCRdb with MiXCR from the PCR reads. The sample includes hundreds of thousands of distinct CDR3 sequences, roughly 17% of them seen just once. Sequenced here: PBMCs from the stem cell graft donor, sampled from the stem cell graft. The source is a human donor who donated a stem cell graft to a child with acute myeloid leukemia.

This clonotype was counted at least ten times. The chain couples TRBV29-1 to TRBJ2-1; 8 positions agree with TRBD1. The V gene end was trimmed by 7 bases and the J gene end by 0 bases; junction bases not matched to a gene: 2. Germline V gives CDR1 SQVTM, CDR2 ANQGSEA. The CDR3 totals 13 residues. CDR3 sequence: CSGTGSSYNEQFF. The CDR3 DNA is TGCAGCGGGACAGGGAGCTCCTACAATGAGCAGTTCTTC.

This clonotype was detected once. This chain uses TRBV11-3 with TRBJ1-4, with 10 bases fitting TRBD1. Germline V CDR1 and CDR2: SGHNT, YENEEA. Trimming took 5 bases from V and 8 from J; bases not matched to a gene: 8. This CDR3 has 15 residues. The CDR3 DNA is TGTGCCAGCAGCAGACGCGGGACAGGGGACGAAAAACTGTTTTTT. Protein: CASSRRGTGDEKLFF.

The chain links TRBV6-4 to TRBJ2-1, with D unclear. Trimming removed 4 bases at V and 7 bases at J, with 14 bases between. CDR3 length equals 14 residues. Looked up from germline, CDR1 is MRHNA and CDR2 is SNTAGT. Here the CDR3 reads CASSAHPLFNEQFF. The CDR3 coding sequence is TGTGCCAGCAGTGCTCACCCGCTTTTTAATGAGCAGTTCTTC.

With respect to this clonotype: It may be a read error: a sequence one base away is much more abundant. This chain links TRBV4-3 with TRBJ2-1; TRBD2 aligns across 8 bases. V trimming: 11 bases; J trimming: 8 bases; junction bases outside the gene matches: 17. Germline CDR1 is LGHNA and CDR2 is YSLEER. The CDR3 sequence is 15 residues long. The CDR3: CAQPGERGYYYEQFF. The CDR3 nucleotides are TGCGCCCAGCCGGGGGAGCGGGGGTATTACTATGAGCAGTTCTTC.

This clonotype has a count of ten or more. The CDR3 protein is CASSRDIPSGYTF. Written as DNA, the CDR3 is TGTGCCAGCAGCCGGGACATACCCTCGGGCTACACCTTC. The rearrangement uses TRBV11-2 and TRBJ1-2; D possibly corresponds to TRBD1 (6 bases). CDR1 and CDR2 (germline): SGHAT, FQNNGV. V was cut by 5 bases and J by 8 bases, with 15 bases left in between. CDR3 length: 13 residues.

Only a few counts were recorded for this clonotype. The rearrangement links TRBV29-1 to TRBJ2-3, with D possibly TRBD1 on 6 matching bases. The CDR3 runs 14 residues. Germline V gene lookup returns CDR1 SQVTM and CDR2 ANQGSEA. Between the trimmed V and J ends, which lost 8 bases and 2 bases, there was a span of 17 bases. This chain's CDR3 is CSMAGTSYTDTQYF. The CDR3, as DNA: TGCAGCATGGCCGGGACAAGCTACACAGATACGCAGTATTTT.

This clonotype has only a few counts. V is TRBV4-3 and J is TRBJ2-7; unclear D gene. This CDR3 spans 13 amino acids. Germline values: CDR1 LGHNA, CDR2 YSLEER. With 4 bases removed from V and 2 bases from J, the gap between germline ends came to 9 bases. CDR3: CASSPRATYEQYF. For the CDR3, the DNA is TGCGCCAGCAGCCCCCGGGCCACCTACGAGCAGTACTTC.

The chain has TRBV12-3 or TRBV12-4 and TRBJ2-2; tentatively, D is TRBD1 (6 bases). The CDR3 contains 16 residues. The ends were cut back, 4 bases at V and 8 bases at J, with 20 bases in the middle. Written as DNA, the CDR3 is TGTGCCAGCAGTTCCCCAGGGGATTCTGCAGGTGGGGAGCTGTTTTTT. Translating gives CASSSPGDSAGGELFF.

This clonotype occurred a few times. V gene TRBV6-5 combines with J gene TRBJ2-2; TRBD1 matches at 8 bases. This CDR3 spans 15 amino acids. The ends lost 4 bases at V and 3 bases at J; junction bases unmatched: 4. From germline, CDR1 is MNHEY and CDR2 SVGAGI. This chain's CDR3 is CASSSTGVDTGELFF. As DNA, the CDR3 is TGTGCCAGCAGTTCGACAGGGGTGGACACCGGGGAGCTGTTTTTT.

This clonotype appeared many times. The chain is built from TRBV6-1 and TRBJ2-7, with a possible D match to TRBD1 (5 bases). The CDR3 loop spans 15 amino acids. The V end lost 5 bases, the J end lost 0 bases, and 14 bases lay between the germline ends. Germline CDR1 is MNHNS and CDR2 is SASEGT. CDR3: CASSPTTEISYEQYF. Written as DNA, the CDR3 is TGTGCCAGCAGTCCCACGACAGAGATCTCCTACGAGCAGTACTTC.

This clonotype was picked up a small number of times. The chain carries TRBV7-2 and TRBJ2-7; the match to TRBD1 covers 9 bases. Looked up from germline, CDR1 is SGHTA and CDR2 is FQGNSA. This CDR3 contains 15 residues. The J segment lost 12 bases and the V segment lost 3 bases, leaving 15 bases of the junction unmatched. The CDR3 is CASSFRDRAYVGSYF. The CDR3 DNA follows: TGTGCCAGCAGCTTCCGGGACAGGGCCTACGTGGGTTCGTACTTC. Looking up the rest from reference TRBV7-2 and TRBJ2-7 gives the full variable domain: GAGVSQSPSNKVTEKGKDVELRCDPISGHTALYWYRQSLGQGLEFLIYFQGNSAPDKSGLPSDRFSAERTGGSVSTLTIQRTQQEDSAVYLCASSFRDRAYVGSYFGPGTRLTVT.

This chain joins TRBV15 and TRBJ2-7, with TRBD2 as a possible D gene (7 bases). Germline V gene sequence: CDR1 LNHNV, CDR2 YYDKDF (reference sequence). V was shortened by 0 bases and J by 3 bases, with 9 bases between the two germline ends. The CDR3 has 14 amino acids. This chain's CDR3 is CATSRDRGGYEQYV. The CDR3 DNA sequence: TGTGCCACCAGCAGAGATAGGGGGGGCTACGAGCAGTACGTC.

This clonotype was recorded at least ten times. The chain uses TRBV12-3 or TRBV12-4 and TRBJ2-5; 8 positions agree with TRBD2. This CDR3 has 14 amino acids. V lost 3 bases and J lost 4; bases outside the gene matches: 4. CDR3 DNA: TGTGCCAGCAGTTTCGGGGGGGGGCTAGAGACCCAGTACTTC. This sequence encodes CASSFGGGLETQYF.

The chain carries TRBV6-5 and TRBJ1-5; the D gene is possibly TRBD1 (5 bases). Germline V gene lookup returns CDR1 MNHEY and CDR2 SVGAGI. The V and J ends lost 6 bases and 6 bases respectively, with 9 bases between them. This CDR3 contains 12 residues. Here the CDR3 reads CASRTGGQPQHF. The CDR3 bases are TGTGCCAGCAGGACCGGGGGTCAGCCCCAGCATTTT.

The sample holds a few counts of this clonotype. This chain uses TRBV20-1 with TRBJ2-1; D possibly corresponds to TRBD2 (5 bases). The V end was cut by 6 bases, the J end by 0 bases, with 21 bases between. This CDR3 contains 17 residues. CDR1 DFQATT and CDR2 SNEGSKA come from the germline V gene (reference sequence). This CDR3 reads CSAPHLSGVISYNEQFF. The CDR3 region has the DNA TGCAGTGCCCCACACCTCTCCGGGGTGATCTCCTACAATGAGCAGTTCTTC.

This clonotype was detected many times. The V call is TRBV29-1, the J call TRBJ1-1; D remains unclear. In germline, CDR1 is SQVTM, CDR2 ANQGSEA. V lost 6 bases and J lost 3, with 8 bases in between. The CDR3 covers 11 residues. DNA of the CDR3: TGCAGCGTGTGGGCGTACACTGAAGCTTTCTTT. Protein product: CSVWAYTEAFF.

This clonotype was recorded at least ten times. The chain joins TRBV7-2 to TRBJ2-1; 7 bases map to TRBD1. CDR1 is SGHTA and CDR2 is FQGNSA in the germline V gene. The CDR3 loop spans 14 amino acids. Losses at the gene ends were 0 bases for V and 12 bases for J; bases not matched to a gene: 8. CDR3 sequence: CASSLAPATGLQFF. DNA of the CDR3: TGTGCCAGCAGCTTAGCCCCGGCGACAGGGTTGCAGTTCTTC.